The sequence of this T cell receptor (beta chain) was determined in a study of blood T cells in healthy people across ages. Comments on this clonotype: Its antigen is as yet unknown. Being one base from a much bigger clone, this may be a read error.

Study-level points and caveats: The unknown donor CMV status may have confounded expanded clonotype changes.

The ends lost 7 bases at V and 3 bases at J; junction bases unmatched: 4. The CDR3 consists of 12 residues. Per the germline V gene, CDR1 is SQVTM and CDR2 is ANQGSEA. Combining a sample-barcoded 5' primer with a J-beta primer mix, a second PCR ran for about 6 to 12 cycles. TCRdb reprocessed the 5' RACE reads with MiXCR, giving one entry per CDR3 protein. The top ten clones hold 15% to 20% of a sample with 870,000 or so distinct CDR3 sequences, under 30% of them seen once. Sequenced sample: blood. The source of this sequence is a woman aged 80 or over in good health. The V and J genes are TRBV29-1 and TRBJ2-7; 9 bases fit TRBD2. In DNA form, the CDR3 reads TGCAGCGGCTCTAGCGGGGTCTACGAGCAGTACTTC. As protein: CSGSSGVYEQYF.